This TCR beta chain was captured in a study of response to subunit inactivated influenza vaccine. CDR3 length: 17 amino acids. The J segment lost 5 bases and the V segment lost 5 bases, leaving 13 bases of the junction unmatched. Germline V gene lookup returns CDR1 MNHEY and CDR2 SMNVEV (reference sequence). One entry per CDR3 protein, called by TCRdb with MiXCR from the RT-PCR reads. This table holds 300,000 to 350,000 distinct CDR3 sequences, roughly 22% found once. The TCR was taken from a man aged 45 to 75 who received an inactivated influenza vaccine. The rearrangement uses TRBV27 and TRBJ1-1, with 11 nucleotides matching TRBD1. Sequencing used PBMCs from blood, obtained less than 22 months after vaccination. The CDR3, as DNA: TGTGCCAGCAGTGGGTTTCAGGACAGGGGGCGCGGTACTGAAGCTTTCTTT. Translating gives CASSGFQDRGRGTEAFF.